This T cell receptor (beta chain) was observed in a study of CD8+CD57+ T cells in acquired aplastic anemia. At the level of the study: DNA per sorted CD4+ or CD8+ sample ranged roughly 0.19 to 27.4 ug, averaging 3.2 ug. Findings and caveats of the study: Any difference that existed in CD8+ Simpson's diversity between patients and controls was not significant.

As regards this clonotype: The antigen remains unidentified. One junction end does not reproduce the germline sequence, and a read error may be involved.

Germline loops: CDR1 WSHSY, CDR2 SAAADI. There are 18 residues in the CDR3. TCR beta VDJ and CDR3 were profiled, and genomic DNA was the template. TCRdb used MiXCR to reprocess the reads, holding one entry per CDR3 protein. The sample yields 400,000 to 450,000 distinct CDR3 sequences, 65% to 80% seen once. The chain has TRBV10-2 and TRBJ2-1; D may be TRBD1 or TRBD2 (6 bases each). The sequence derives from a human donor in good health, serving as a control. The sample was sorted CD4+, CD8+, or CD8+CD57+ T cells (not recorded which) from PBMCs. The chain's CDR3 is CASSWDPGEAEAFFGQVF. The CDR3 DNA is TGTGCCAGCAGTTGGGACCCAGGGGAGGCTGAAGCCTTCTTTGGGCAAGTCTTC.